Listed below are T cell receptor beta chains from one sample, sequenced in a study of blood T cell repertoires in COVID-19. Only in-frame clones appear in the TCRdb table, and some are missing; sequencing was by immunoSEQ multiplex PCR. The sample has 330,000 or so clones; 89% are singletons. Sequencing was carried out using peripheral blood. The receptors were sampled from a woman aged 60-75 years with COVID-19, enrolled during active disease. The CDR3 runs from the conserved cysteine through the conserved F or W. Fields, in order: V gene, D gene, clone size, J gene, CDR3 DNA, CDR3 protein. A D gene is named only where the DNA matches it firmly. Rows give clone size only sometimes, using once, few, many, or a class for an expanded clone.

V: TRBV7-7; D: .; size: .; J: TRBJ1-4; DNA: TGTGCCAGCAGCTTAGGGCCGCTTGAAAAACTGTTTTTT; CDR3: CASSLGPLEKLFF
V: TRBV18; D: .; size: .; J: TRBJ2-6; DNA: TGTGCCAGTCTCAGCTCTGGGGCCAACGTCCTGACTTTC; CDR3: CASLSSGANVLTF
V: TRBV4-2; D: .; size: .; J: TRBJ2-1; DNA: TGTGCCAGCAGCCAAGGAAATGGGAGCCCACGAGATGAGCAGTTCTTC; CDR3: CASSQGNGSPRDEQFF
V: TRBV6-5; D: TRBD1; size: .; J: TRBJ1-4; DNA: TGTGCCAGCAGGGGGACAGGGGTCGAAAAACTGTTTTTT; CDR3: CASRGTGVEKLFF
V: TRBV6-5; D: TRBD1; size: .; J: TRBJ1-2; DNA: TGTGCCAGCGCTCCGGGACAGGGCTATGGCTACACCTTC; CDR3: CASAPGQGYGYTF
V: TRBV30; D: .; size: .; J: TRBJ2-7; DNA: TGTGCCTGGAGTTGGGGGGGGCACGCCTCCTACGAGCAGTACTTC; CDR3: CAWSWGGHASYEQYF
V: TRBV27; D: .; size: .; J: TRBJ1-1; DNA: TGTGCCAGCAGTTCGGGAACCTTGAGAAACACTGAAGCTTTCTTT; CDR3: CASSSGTLRNTEAFF
V: TRBV28; D: TRBD2; size: few; J: TRBJ2-1; DNA: TGTGCCAGCAGTGGACTAGCGGGGGTCGGTGAGCAGTTCTTC; CDR3: CASSGLAGVGEQFF
V: TRBV6-5; D: TRBD2; size: .; J: TRBJ2-7; DNA: TGTGCCAGCAGCGGAGCGGGGGGGCCCTACGAGCAGTACTTC; CDR3: CASSGAGGPYEQYF
V: TRBV15; D: .; size: .; J: TRBJ1-2; DNA: TGTGCCACCAGCAGGCTGGGACTGGAGGGCTACACCTTC; CDR3: CATSRLGLEGYTF
V: TRBV29-1; D: .; size: .; J: TRBJ1-4; DNA: TGCAGCATTGCCCAGCAGGGAGGCGAAAAACTGTTTTTT; CDR3: CSIAQQGGEKLFF
V: TRBV20-1; D: .; size: .; J: TRBJ2-7; DNA: TGCAGTGCTAGTATAATACCGGGGACCTACGAGCAGTACTTC; CDR3: CSASIIPGTYEQYF
V: TRBV18; D: .; size: .; J: TRBJ2-5; DNA: TGTGCCAGCTCACCTTCTCGGGGGGCCCGGAAGACCCAGTACTTC; CDR3: CASSPSRGARKTQYF
V: TRBV11-1; D: TRBD2; size: .; J: TRBJ2-7; DNA: TGTGCCAGCAGCCCGGGTGGGCGGGGGGCCAAGCCCGAGCAGTACTTC; CDR3: CASSPGGRGAKPEQYF
V: TRBV11-2; D: .; size: .; J: TRBJ1-5; DNA: TGTGCCAGCAGCTTGGGACTGGCGGGCAATCAGCCCCAGCATTTT; CDR3: CASSLGLAGNQPQHF
V: TRBV3-1/TRBV3-2; D: TRBD1; size: .; J: TRBJ1-5; DNA: TGTGCCAGCAGCTTGGGACAGGGAAGGCAGCCCCAGCATTTT; CDR3: CASSLGQGRQPQHF
V: TRBV19; D: .; size: .; J: TRBJ1-2; DNA: TGTGCCAGTAGTGGGGGCGCCTCTGTTGCTAACTATGGCTACACCTTC; CDR3: CASSGGASVANYGYTF
V: TRBV6-5; D: TRBD1; size: .; J: TRBJ1-1; DNA: TGTGCCAGCATTCCGGGACAGGGGGACACTGAAGCTTTCTTT; CDR3: CASIPGQGDTEAFF